Listed below are T cell receptor beta chains from one sample, sequenced in a study of blood T cell repertoires in COVID-19. The assay was immunoSEQ multiplex PCR, and TCRdb's table has in-frame clones only and misses some. The table has a few hundred thousand clones, more than 80% seen once; the top ten hold 2.5% to 3%. The sequenced sample was peripheral blood. These receptors came from a woman aged 25 to 45 with active or convalescent COVID-19. The CDR3 runs from the conserved cysteine through the conserved F or W. The D gene is left open where the match is weak. Clone size appears in some rows only: once, few, many, or a class for an expanded clone.

clone_size d_call j_call v_call cdr3_nt cdr3_aa
- - TRBJ2-1 TRBV3-1/TRBV3-2 TGTGCCAGCAGCCAATGGGAGTCCTACAATGAGCAGTTCTTC CASSQWESYNEQFF
- - TRBJ1-3 TRBV7-2 TGTGCCAGCAGCGCAGGGAAAGGAAACACCATATATTTT CASSAGKGNTIYF
- TRBD1 TRBJ2-5 TRBV5-4 TGTGCCAGCAGTCGGGACAGACCTAGCCCCCAAGAGACCCAGTACTTC CASSRDRPSPQETQYF
- TRBD1 TRBJ2-2 TRBV5-3 TGTGCCAGAAGCTCGGGACAGGGAAGTAGCACCGGGGAGCTGTTTTTT CARSSGQGSSTGELFF
- - TRBJ1-5 TRBV7-2 TGTGCCAGCAGCGTGCGACAGCAACAGCCCCAGCATTTT CASSVRQQQPQHF
- TRBD1 TRBJ1-3 TRBV5-4 TGTGCCAGCAGACACACAGGGGATCGGGCCGGAAACACCATATATTTT CASRHTGDRAGNTIYF
- - TRBJ1-6 TRBV6-5 TGTGCCAGCTTCGGACAAACCTCTAATTCACCCCTCCACTTT CASFGQTSNSPLHF
- - TRBJ1-5 TRBV5-6 TGTGCCAGCAGCTTGTTCCAGGTCCCTAGCAATCAGCCCCAGCATTTT CASSLFQVPSNQPQHF
- TRBD1 TRBJ1-2 TRBV24-1 TGTGCCACCAGCAGGGACAGGGTTTCTGGCTACACCTTC CATSRDRVSGYTF
- - TRBJ1-6 TRBV19 TGTGCCAGTAGTCCTCCGACAGGAAATAATTCACCCCTCCACTTT CASSPPTGNNSPLHF
- - TRBJ1-6 TRBV18 TGTGCCAGTCAAGCGGCAGGCTCCTATAATTCACCCCTCCACTTT CASQAAGSYNSPLHF
- TRBD1 TRBJ1-2 TRBV6-2/TRBV6-3 TGTGCCAGCAGTTGGGGGACAGAGTATGGCTACACCTTC CASSWGTEYGYTF
- - TRBJ2-1 TRBV30 TGTGCCTGGAGTGTGTTGGGGGCCCGGATGGTTAATGAGCAGTTCTTC CAWSVLGARMVNEQFF
- TRBD1 TRBJ1-6 TRBV27 TGTGCCAGCAGTTTACAATGGGACAGACCCTCACCCCTCCACTTT CASSLQWDRPSPLHF
- - TRBJ1-1 TRBV29-1 TGCAGCGTTATCCAGATCCTGAACACTGAAGCTTTCTTT CSVIQILNTEAFF
once - TRBJ1-1 TRBV5-4 TGTGCCAGCAGACGTCGCGGACACAGGGAAGGAATCGCGGCTTTCTTT CASRRRGHREGIAAFF
- - TRBJ2-1 TRBV24-1 TGTGCCACCAGTGACCCCACAATCAATGAGCAGTTCTTC CATSDPTINEQFF
- - TRBJ1-2 TRBV18 TGTGCCAGCTCACCGTCAGGGACTAGCTATGGCTACACCTTC CASSPSGTSYGYTF
- TRBD1 TRBJ2-7 TRBV9 TGTGCCAGCAGCCCTCAAACGGGACAGGGGGCGCTGTACGAGCAGTACTTC CASSPQTGQGALYEQYF
- - TRBJ1-1 TRBV7-3 TGTGCCAGCAGCTTAGGGGCGAACACTGAAGCTTTCTTT CASSLGANTEAFF
- - TRBJ1-3 TRBV3-1/TRBV3-2 TGTGCCAGCACTCCAAGGGCGGGATTCTCTGGAAACACCATATATTTT CASTPRAGFSGNTIYF
- TRBD1 TRBJ1-4 TRBV30 TGTGCCTGGAGGGGGGACAGTCTTAATGAAAAACTGTTTTTT CAWRGDSLNEKLFF
once - TRBJ2-1 TRBV2 TGTGCCAGCAAGGTCGGGGGTCCGTACAATGAGCAGTTCTTC CASKVGGPYNEQFF
- TRBD1 TRBJ1-1 TRBV6-5 TGTGCCAGCATCTCCGGGACAGGGAACACTGAAGCTTTCTTT CASISGTGNTEAFF
- - TRBJ2-6 TRBV7-9 TGTGCCAGCAGTCGGGACACCCCTGGGGCCAACGTCCTGACTTTC CASSRDTPGANVLTF
- TRBD2 TRBJ2-1 TRBV15 TGTGCCACCAGCCCAGAACTAGCGGGGTGGGAGCAGTTCTTC CATSPELAGWEQFF
- - TRBJ1-4 TRBV6-6 TGTGCCAGCAGTTACGGGAGGGAAAAACTGTTTTTT CASSYGREKLFF
- TRBD1 TRBJ1-1 TRBV10-3 TGTGCCATCAAAAGACAGGGGGACGGCACTGAAGCTTTCTTT CAIKRQGDGTEAFF
- TRBD1 TRBJ1-1 TRBV19 TGTGCCAGTAGTCCACGGGACAGGGAAGCTTTCTTT CASSPRDREAFF